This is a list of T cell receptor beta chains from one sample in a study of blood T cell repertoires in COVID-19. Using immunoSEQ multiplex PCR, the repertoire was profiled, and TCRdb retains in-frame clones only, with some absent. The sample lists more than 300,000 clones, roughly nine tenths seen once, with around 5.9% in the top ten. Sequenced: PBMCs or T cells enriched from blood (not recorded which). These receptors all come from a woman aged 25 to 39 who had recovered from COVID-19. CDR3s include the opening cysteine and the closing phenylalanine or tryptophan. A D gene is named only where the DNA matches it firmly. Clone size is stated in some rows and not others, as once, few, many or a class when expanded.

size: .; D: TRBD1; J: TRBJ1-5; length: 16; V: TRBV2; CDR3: CASCPTGSRGNQPQHF; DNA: TGTGCCAGTTGTCCGACAGGGTCAAGGGGCAATCAGCCCCAGCATTTT
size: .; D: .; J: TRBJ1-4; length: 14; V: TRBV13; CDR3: CASSLGSSNEKLFF; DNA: TGTGCCAGCAGCTTAGGGAGTTCTAATGAAAAACTGTTTTTT
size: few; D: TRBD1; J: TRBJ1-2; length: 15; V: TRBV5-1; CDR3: CASSLVTGAHYGYTF; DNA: TGCGCCAGCAGCTTGGTGACAGGGGCCCACTATGGCTACACCTTC
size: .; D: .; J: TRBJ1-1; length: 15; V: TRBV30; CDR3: CAVWRFPDMNTEAFF; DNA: TGTGCCGTCTGGCGGTTTCCCGATATGAACACTGAAGCTTTCTTT
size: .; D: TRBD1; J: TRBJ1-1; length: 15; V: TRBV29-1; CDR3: CSGSTGGAYGTEAFF; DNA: TGCAGCGGGTCGACAGGGGGCGCTTATGGCACTGAAGCTTTCTTT
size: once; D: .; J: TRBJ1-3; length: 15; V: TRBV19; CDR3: CASSILGDTRHTIYF; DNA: TGTGCCAGTAGTATTTTGGGTGACACTCGCCACACCATATATTTT
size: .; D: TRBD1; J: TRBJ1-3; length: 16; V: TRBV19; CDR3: CASSIDAGGTGNTIYF; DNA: TGTGCCAGTAGTATAGACGCAGGGGGCACTGGAAACACCATATATTTT
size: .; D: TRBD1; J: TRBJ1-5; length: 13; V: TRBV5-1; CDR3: CASSVTGNQPQHF; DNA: TGCGCCAGCAGCGTGACAGGGAATCAGCCCCAGCATTTT
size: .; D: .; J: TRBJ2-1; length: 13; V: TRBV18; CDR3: CATQSPVGDEQFF; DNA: TGTGCCACCCAATCCCCGGTCGGTGATGAGCAGTTCTTC
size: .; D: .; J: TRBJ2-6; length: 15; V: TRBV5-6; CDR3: CASSLRTSGANVLTF; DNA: TGTGCCAGCAGCCTCAGAACCTCTGGGGCCAACGTCCTGACTTTC
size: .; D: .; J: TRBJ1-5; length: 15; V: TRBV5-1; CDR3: CASSLVSGPNQPQHF; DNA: TGCGCCAGCAGCTTGGTTTCAGGGCCCAATCAGCCCCAGCATTTT
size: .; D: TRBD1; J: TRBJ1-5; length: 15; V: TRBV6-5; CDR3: CASRATGLGNQPQHF; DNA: TGTGCCAGCAGGGCGACAGGGTTAGGCAATCAGCCCCAGCATTTT
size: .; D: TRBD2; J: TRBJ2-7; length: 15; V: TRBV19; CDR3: CASSTLSGTFYEQYF; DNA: TGTGCCAGTAGCACCCTTAGCGGGACCTTCTACGAGCAGTACTTC
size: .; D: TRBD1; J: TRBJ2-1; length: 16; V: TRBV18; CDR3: CASSQKDRSSYNEQFF; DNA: TGTGCCAGCTCACAAAAGGACAGGAGCTCCTACAATGAGCAGTTCTTC
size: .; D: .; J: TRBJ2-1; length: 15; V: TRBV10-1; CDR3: CASSPRGGGYNEQFF; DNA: TGCGCCAGCAGTCCCCGCGGGGGCGGGTACAATGAGCAGTTCTTC
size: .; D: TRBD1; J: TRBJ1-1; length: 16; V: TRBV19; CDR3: CASSFHRGLMNTEAFF; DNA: TGTGCCAGTAGTTTCCACAGGGGCCTCATGAACACTGAAGCTTTCTTT
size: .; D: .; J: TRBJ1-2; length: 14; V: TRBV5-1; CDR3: CASSLVQGDYGYTF; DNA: TGCGCCAGCAGCTTGGTACAGGGAGACTATGGCTACACCTTC
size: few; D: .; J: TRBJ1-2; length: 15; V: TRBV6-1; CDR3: CASSEWRGEFYGYTF; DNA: TGTGCCAGCAGTGAATGGAGGGGAGAATTCTATGGCTACACCTTC
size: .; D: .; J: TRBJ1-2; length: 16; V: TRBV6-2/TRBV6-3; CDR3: CASSSQVYGINYGYTF; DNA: TGTGCCAGCAGTTCTCAGGTTTACGGGATTAACTATGGCTACACCTTC
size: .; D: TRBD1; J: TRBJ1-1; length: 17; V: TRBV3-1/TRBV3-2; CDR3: CASSPYIQGSHAPEAFF; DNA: TGTGCCAGCAGCCCATATATACAGGGGTCCCACGCCCCTGAAGCTTTCTTT
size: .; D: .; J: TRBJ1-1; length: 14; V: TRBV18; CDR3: CASSRRGLDTEAFF; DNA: TGTGCCAGCTCACGCAGGGGATTAGACACTGAAGCTTTCTTT
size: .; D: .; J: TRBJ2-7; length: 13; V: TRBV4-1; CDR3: CASSLGQPGEQYF; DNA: TGCGCCAGCAGCCTCGGACAGCCTGGGGAGCAGTACTTC
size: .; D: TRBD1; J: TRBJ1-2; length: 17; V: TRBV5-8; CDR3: CASTPPDRGLFNYGYTF; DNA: TGTGCCAGCACCCCCCCCGACAGGGGGCTCTTTAACTATGGCTACACCTTC
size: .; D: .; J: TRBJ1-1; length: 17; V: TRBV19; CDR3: CASSPLGQQITNTEAFF; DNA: TGTGCCAGTAGTCCACTCGGACAGCAAATAACGAACACTGAAGCTTTCTTT
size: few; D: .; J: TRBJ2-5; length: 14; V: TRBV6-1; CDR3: CASSDGRGRETQYF; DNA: TGTGCCAGCAGTGATGGCAGGGGAAGAGAGACCCAGTACTTC
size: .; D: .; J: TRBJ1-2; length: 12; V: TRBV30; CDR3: CAWIGQAYGYTF; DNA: TGTGCCTGGATCGGTCAGGCATATGGCTACACCTTC
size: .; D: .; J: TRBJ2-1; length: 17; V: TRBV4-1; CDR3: CASSQDIGRGAGNEQFF; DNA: TGCGCCAGCAGCCAAGATATAGGTCGGGGGGCAGGGAATGAGCAGTTCTTC
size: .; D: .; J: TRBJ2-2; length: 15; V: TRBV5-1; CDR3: CASSLEGAGTGELFF; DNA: TGCGCCAGCAGCTTGGAAGGGGCCGGCACCGGGGAGCTGTTTTTT
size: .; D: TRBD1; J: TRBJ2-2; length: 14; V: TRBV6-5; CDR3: CASRRQGASGELFF; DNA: TGTGCCAGCAGGCGACAGGGGGCGAGCGGGGAGCTGTTTTTT
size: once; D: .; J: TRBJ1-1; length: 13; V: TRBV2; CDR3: CASTADSNTEAFF; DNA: TGTGCCAGCACTGCGGACAGCAACACTGAAGCTTTCTTT
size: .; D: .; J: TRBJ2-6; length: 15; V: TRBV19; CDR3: CASSIDSSGANVLTF; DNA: TGTGCCAGTAGTATAGATAGCTCTGGGGCCAACGTCCTGACTTTC
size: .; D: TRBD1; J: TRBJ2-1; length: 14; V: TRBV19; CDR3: CASSIGTGYNEQFF; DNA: TGTGCCAGTAGTATCGGGACAGGTTACAATGAGCAGTTCTTC
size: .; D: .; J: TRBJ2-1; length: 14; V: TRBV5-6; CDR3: CASSLFGNRDEQFF; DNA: TGTGCCAGCAGCTTGTTCGGTAATCGAGATGAGCAGTTCTTC
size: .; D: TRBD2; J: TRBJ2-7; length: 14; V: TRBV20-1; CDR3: CSASSSGGPDEQYF; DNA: TGCAGTGCTAGTTCTAGCGGGGGGCCCGACGAGCAGTACTTC
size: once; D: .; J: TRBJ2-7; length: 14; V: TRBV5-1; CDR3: CASSLLVPQGEQYF; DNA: TGCGCCAGCAGCTTGCTAGTACCTCAGGGTGAGCAGTACTTC
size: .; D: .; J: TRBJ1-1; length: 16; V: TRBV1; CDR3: CTSSQDIDFMNTEAFF; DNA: TGCACCAGCAGCCAAGACATAGACTTTATGAACACTGAAGCTTTCTTT
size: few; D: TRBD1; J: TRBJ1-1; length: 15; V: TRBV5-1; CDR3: CASSAGQTGNTEAFF; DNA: TGCGCCAGCAGCGCGGGACAGACGGGGAACACTGAAGCTTTCTTT
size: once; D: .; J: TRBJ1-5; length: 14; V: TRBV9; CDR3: CASSAGRVDQPQHF; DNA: TGTGCCAGCAGCGCGGGAAGGGTAGATCAGCCCCAGCATTTT
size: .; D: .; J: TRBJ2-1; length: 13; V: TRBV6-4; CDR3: CASSDSTHNEQFF; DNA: TGTGCCAGCAGTGACTCGACTCACAATGAGCAGTTCTTC
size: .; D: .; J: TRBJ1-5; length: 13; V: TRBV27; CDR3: CASSTAFNQPQHF; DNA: TGTGCCAGCAGTACAGCTTTTAATCAGCCCCAGCATTTT
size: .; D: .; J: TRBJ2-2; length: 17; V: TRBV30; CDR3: CAWSLPLGGPLTGELFF; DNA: TGTGCCTGGAGCCTCCCCTTGGGGGGGCCCTTGACCGGGGAGCTGTTTTTT
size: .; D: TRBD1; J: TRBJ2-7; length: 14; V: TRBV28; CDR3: CASSSGTGPYEQYF; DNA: TGTGCCAGCAGTTCCGGGACAGGGCCATACGAGCAGTACTTC
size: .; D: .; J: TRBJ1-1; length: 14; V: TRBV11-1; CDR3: CASSWDQGSAEAFF; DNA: TGTGCCAGCAGCTGGGATCAGGGGAGCGCTGAAGCTTTCTTT
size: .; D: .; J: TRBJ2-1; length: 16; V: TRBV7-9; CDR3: CASSSSGTSSLGEQFF; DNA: TGTGCCAGCAGCTCATCCGGGACATCTTCCTTGGGTGAGCAGTTCTTC